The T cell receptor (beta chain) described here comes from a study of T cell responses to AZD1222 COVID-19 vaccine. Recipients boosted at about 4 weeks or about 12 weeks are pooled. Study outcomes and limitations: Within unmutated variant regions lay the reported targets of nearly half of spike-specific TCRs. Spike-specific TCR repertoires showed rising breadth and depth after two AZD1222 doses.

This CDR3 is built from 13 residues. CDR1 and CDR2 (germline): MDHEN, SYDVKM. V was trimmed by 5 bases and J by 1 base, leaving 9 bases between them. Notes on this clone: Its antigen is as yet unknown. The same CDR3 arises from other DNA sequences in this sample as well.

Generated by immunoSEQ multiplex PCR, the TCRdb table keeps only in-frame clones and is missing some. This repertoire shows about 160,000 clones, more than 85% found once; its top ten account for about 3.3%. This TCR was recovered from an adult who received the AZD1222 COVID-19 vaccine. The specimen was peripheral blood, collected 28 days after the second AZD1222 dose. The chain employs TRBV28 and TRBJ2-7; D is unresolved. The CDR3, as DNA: TGTGCCAGCAGTGCTGGGGATTCCTACGAGCAGTACTTC. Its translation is CASSAGDSYEQYF.